This T cell receptor beta chain was sequenced in a study of identical twins (dated by TCRdb to the mid-2010s). In the study overall: TCR alpha and beta repertoires from monozygotic twins, unrelated adults of various ages and cord blood were deep-sequenced to test whether fetal clonotypes persist. Replicate twin experiments were performed at different times using different library preparation protocols to rule out contamination.

In regard to this clonotype: No antigen is known for it. The sample holds no much larger clone one base away, and base qualities are not on file.

Every donor in the study was a healthy Caucasian. The twin cohort comprised three pairs of female monozygotic twins, all aged about 18 to 29 years. RNA for TCR libraries was isolated from peripheral blood mononuclear cells. CDR1 and CDR2 are read off the germline V gene (reference sequence) as DFQATT and SNEGSKA. The CDR3 measures 12 amino acids from cysteine to phenylalanine. The DNA shown is the 36-base CDR3, in frame from base 1. V is pared back by 4 bases and J by 4 bases, with 9 bases lying between the germline termini. Results and caveats for the whole study, not just this receptor: Conclusions relied on cross-sectional statistical analysis, since the same donors could not be followed over many years. Compared with coincidental sharing between unrelated individuals, out-of-frame TCR alpha sequences shared between twins had an excess of sequences with low generation probability. In beta out-of-frame sequences, excess twin sharing was weaker, because having fewer shared sequences lowered the signal-to-noise ratio. Recombination models systematically underestimated out-of-frame TCR alpha sharing in monozygotic twins but agreed with sharing between unrelated individuals. Invariant T cells such as MAIT and iNKT could partly confound zero-insertion analyses, although diverse VJ usage argued against such confounding for most clonotypes. Abundant cord blood beta clonotypes carried fewer insertions; young adult naive repertoires showed a weaker similar trend, while memory repertoires showed none.

Library preparation was by 5' RACE. TCRdb names Illumina HiSeq 2000 as the instrument used. Template switching introduced a universal primer binding site; the final cDNA contained a unique molecular identifier, enabling accurate counting of TCR cDNA molecules. Specific primers in the conserved constant-segment region were used to synthesize first-strand cDNA for TCR alpha and beta chains. To control for contamination, every cDNA library carried two barcodes: a SMART-Mk sample barcode plus Illumina barcodes. TruSeq adapter sequences and Illumina sample barcodes were added in two successive PCR steps. Sequencing of the TCR alpha and beta cDNA libraries was done on the Illumina HiSeq platform using custom primers. Per the authors' processing: Unique molecular identifiers were extracted from raw reads with MiGEC, and CDR3 positions were determined with MiXCR. Recombination models were inferred per individual with the repgenHMM and IGoR tools using an EM algorithm. The analysis of shared clonotypes was done with the tcR package in R, with sharing normalized by the product of cloneset sizes. To study raw recombination without the effects of thymic and clonal selection, out-of-frame nonproductive sequences were analyzed. The raw public reads went through TCRdb reprocessing: fastp at Q25, MiXCR clone calling, in-frame beta chains kept. CDR3 protein sequences are deduplicated, and each keeps its most common genes and DNA. The V and J calls were determined by TCRdb, not by the authors. This sample gives about 690,000 distinct CDR3 sequences in total; 21% of them show up just once. Roughly 4% of the sample rests with the top ten.

This same sample was also taken into another study, of T cells expressing NK-cell markers. The second study's authors report: In sorted CD3+CD56+NKG2C+, CD3+CD56+NKG2C- and CD3+CD56-NKG2C+ T-cell subsets from several donors, TCR beta-chain repertoires were profiled. Seven of the eight sequenced donors were HCMV-seropositive and one was HCMV-seronegative. To restrict sorting to alphabetaTCR-expressing T cells, an anti-gammadeltaTCR antibody was added in several experiments. In six donors, the dominant CD3+CD56+NKG2C+ clonotypes ranked among the top 10 CD8+ clonotypes, making up roughly 1.0-8% of CD8+ T cells. Those dominant clonotypes were again the most abundant among CD3+CD56-NKG2C+ cells in a handful of donors, at roughly 25-65%. It remained unclear whether the expanded NKG2C-expressing T cell clones were specific for HCMV antigens. The eight sequenced donors were randomly selected healthy volunteers, three men and five women. HCMV serostatus was determined by detecting HCMV-specific IgG in serum with a commercial ELISA kit. For six donors, bulk peripheral blood T-cell repertoires were also sequenced from unsorted PBMC. Reads were demultiplexed and grouped by UMI with MIGEC, and clonotypes were assembled and quantified with MiTCR. Only TCR cDNA sequences supported by at least two reads were kept to exclude erroneous sequences. The tcR package was used for downstream repertoire analysis, with clonotypes matched between fractions based on CDR3 nucleotide sequence plus V segment. Antigen specificity was annotated against VDJdb with VDJmatch, allowing one amino acid substitution in CDR3.

The chain is assembled from TRBV20-1 and TRBJ2-3; the D gene identity is not certain. Sequencing used PBMCs. The receptor comes from a woman aged 18-29 years in good health. The CDR3 reads CSATGGPDTQYF. The DNA reads TGCAGTGCTACTGGTGGGCCAGATACGCAGTATTTT.